Shown below are 9 T cell receptor beta chains from a single sample sequenced in a study of somatic mutations in cytotoxic T cells in rheumatoid arthritis. Some clones are missing from TCRdb's copy, which holds only in-frame ones; the method was immunoSEQ multiplex PCR. The sample holds 13,000 to 15,000 clones, 82% seen once. The specimen was CD8+ T cells sorted from blood. Source of these receptors: an adult with rheumatoid arthritis.

The CDR3 coding sequence is TGTGCCAGCAGTTTTGGCGGCGCGGGCTACGAGCAGTACTTC. Its protein is CASSFGGAGYEQYF. V is TRBV27 and J is TRBJ2-7; TRBD2 is a possible D gene (5 bases). CDR1 is MNHEY and CDR2 is SMNVEV in the germline V gene (reference sequence). V lost 3 bases and J 3 bases, leaving 12 bases between the germline ends. This CDR3 has 14 amino acids.

The gene calls are TRBV2 and TRBJ1-4; 7 nucleotides match TRBD1. The V and J ends lost 4 bases and 14 bases, in that order; junction bases with no gene match: 10. CDR3 length: 13 amino acids. CDR1 and CDR2 (germline): SNHLY, FYNNEI. CDR3 protein: CASSGEQGIFLFF. The CDR3 DNA follows: TGTGCCAGCAGTGGGGAACAGGGGATTTTCCTGTTTTTT.

This clone is medium-sized by share. The rearrangement uses TRBV21-1 and TRBJ1-1. TRBV21-1 is reported as a pseudogene. The CDR3 consists of 18 residues. CDR3 in DNA: TGTGCCAGCAGCAAGGCGCCAGGCGCCCGCTCGGGTAACACTGAAGCTTTCTTT. It is translated as CASSKAPGARSGNTEAFF.

This chain joins TRBV7-9 and TRBJ1-2, with 7 nucleotides matching TRBD1. The CDR3 runs 12 residues. Germline trimming cut 5 bases from V and 8 bases from J; bases unmatched to any gene: 5. Germline assignment: CDR1 SEHNR and CDR2 FQNEAQ (reference sequence). The CDR3 DNA reads as TGTGCCAGCAGCACACAGGGGAGAGGCTACACCTTC. Translating it yields CASSTQGRGYTF.

The chain carries TRBV18 and TRBJ1-1; no definite D call. Germline lookup yields CDR1 KGHSH and CDR2 LQKENI. CDR3 length: 14 residues. V dropped 0 bases and J dropped 1 base, with 6 bases sitting between them. The chain's CDR3 is CASSPPVGNTEAFF. CDR3 sequence (DNA): TGTGCCAGCTCACCACCCGTGGGGAACACTGAAGCTTTCTTT.

The chain carries TRBV5-4 and TRBJ1-1; 9 bases match TRBD1. Germline V gene lookup returns CDR1 SGHNT and CDR2 YYREEE (reference sequence). The CDR3 sequence is 19 residues long. V trimming: 4 bases; J trimming: 0 bases; junction bases outside the gene matches: 16. Written as DNA, the CDR3 is TGTGCCAGCAGCCCCACCGTTATACCGGGACAGGGAGTGAACACTGAAGCTTTCTTT. It codes for CASSPTVIPGQGVNTEAFF.

The chain carries TRBV6-1 and TRBJ2-3; 8 positions match TRBD2. This CDR3 is 15 amino acids long. The ends lost 5 bases at V and 1 base at J; junction bases unmatched: 5. The germline gives CDR1 MNHNS, CDR2 SASEGT. CDR3: CASSQTSVGTDTQYF. Here the CDR3 DNA reads TGTGCCAGCAGTCAGACTAGCGTCGGCACAGATACGCAGTATTTT.

The V call is TRBV6-5, the J call TRBJ1-5; D not certain. Germline V gene sequence: CDR1 MNHEY, CDR2 SVGAGI. The CDR3 totals 14 residues. V lost 4 bases, J lost 3 bases, and 10 bases lay in between. The CDR3 DNA follows: TGTGCCAGCAGTTCGTCAGGTAACAATCAGCCCCAGCATTTT. Protein sequence: CASSSSGNNQPQHF.

This clone was seen just once. The chain employs TRBV4-3 and TRBJ2-1; TRBD1 matches 9 bases. The CDR3 extends over 15 amino acids. Germline V gene sequence: CDR1 LGHNA, CDR2 YSLEER. V lost 5 bases to trimming and J lost 4 bases; unmatched junction nucleotides: 6. The CDR3 DNA sequence: TGCGCCAGCAGCTCCGGACAGGGGACATACAATGAGCAGTTCTTC. As protein: CASSSGQGTYNEQFF.